A selection of T cell receptor beta chains follows, all from one sample in a study of CD8 T cells in Susac syndrome. In TCRdb, the immunoSEQ multiplex PCR reads were re-called with MiXCR into one record per CDR3 protein. The sample records about 100,000 distinct CDR3 sequences, just under 95% being singletons. The specimen sequenced was CD8+ T cells from PBMCs. All receptors derive from a human donor in good health. Each CDR3 is given with its conserved first and last residue. Each record gives: D gene, clone size, V gene, J gene, CDR3 protein, CDR3 DNA. The D gene is left open where the match is weak. Rows may omit the clone size; those that give it use once, few, many or a size class.

d_gene: TRBD2
abundance: once
v_gene: TRBV4-1
j_gene: TRBJ2-5
CDR3aa: CASSQPFGLAGGPETQYF
CDR3nt: TGCGCCAGCAGCCAGCCATTCGGACTAGCGGGGGGGCCGGAGACCCAGTACTTC

d_gene: TRBD1
abundance: NA
v_gene: TRBV7-9
j_gene: TRBJ2-7
CDR3aa: CTLQGPSSYEQYF
CDR3nt: TGTACACTACAGGGGCCGAGCTCCTACGAGCAGTACTTC

d_gene: TRBD1
abundance: NA
v_gene: TRBV11-1
j_gene: TRBJ2-3
CDR3aa: CASSPDRGPPDTQYF
CDR3nt: TGTGCCAGCAGCCCCGACAGGGGGCCCCCAGATACGCAGTATTTT

d_gene: NA
abundance: NA
v_gene: TRBV19
j_gene: TRBJ1-1
CDR3aa: CASVVRGGGNTEAFF
CDR3nt: TGTGCCAGCGTCGTCAGGGGAGGGGGGAACACTGAAGCTTTCTTT

d_gene: NA
abundance: NA
v_gene: TRBV19
j_gene: TRBJ2-7
CDR3aa: CAAAQGYEQYF
CDR3nt: TGTGCCGCAGCGCAGGGGTACGAGCAGTACTTC

d_gene: TRBD2
abundance: NA
v_gene: TRBV27
j_gene: TRBJ2-7
CDR3aa: CASRTGSGGIYEQYF
CDR3nt: TGTGCCAGCAGAACTGGTAGCGGGGGGATTTACGAGCAGTACTTC

d_gene: TRBD2
abundance: NA
v_gene: TRBV9
j_gene: TRBJ2-3
CDR3aa: CASSAQRGGRIDTQYF
CDR3nt: TGTGCCAGCAGCGCCCAGCGGGGGGGCCGGATAGATACGCAGTATTTT

d_gene: NA
abundance: NA
v_gene: TRBV3-1
j_gene: TRBJ1-3
CDR3aa: CASSLGSRNTIYF
CDR3nt: TGTGCCAGCAGCCTCGGGAGCCGAAACACCATATATTTT

d_gene: NA
abundance: NA
v_gene: TRBV24-1
j_gene: TRBJ2-3
CDR3aa: CATSDPTDTFTDTQYF
CDR3nt: TGTGCCACCAGTGATCCGACGGATACGTTCACAGATACGCAGTATTTT

d_gene: NA
abundance: NA
v_gene: TRBV13
j_gene: TRBJ1-1
CDR3aa: CASSSTGWTEAFF
CDR3nt: TGTGCCAGCAGCTCCACAGGGTGGACTGAAGCTTTCTTT

d_gene: NA
abundance: NA
v_gene: TRBV4-1
j_gene: TRBJ2-5
CDR3aa: CASSQETWGETQYF
CDR3nt: TGCGCCAGCAGCCAAGAAACCTGGGGGGAGACCCAGTACTTC

d_gene: NA
abundance: NA
v_gene: TRBV13
j_gene: TRBJ2-1
CDR3aa: CASSPSGGAGDSSYNEQFF
CDR3nt: TGTGCCAGCAGCCCGTCTGGGGGAGCGGGGGACAGCTCCTACAATGAGCAGTTCTTC

d_gene: NA
abundance: once
v_gene: TRBV5-1
j_gene: TRBJ2-5
CDR3aa: CASSLSRGGETQYF
CDR3nt: TGCGCCAGCAGCTTGAGTAGGGGAGGAGAGACCCAGTACTTC

d_gene: NA
abundance: NA
v_gene: TRBV29-1
j_gene: TRBJ1-5
CDR3aa: CSVEGEGGQPQHF
CDR3nt: TGCAGCGTTGAAGGGGAGGGGGGCCAGCCCCAGCATTTT

d_gene: NA
abundance: NA
v_gene: TRBV20-1
j_gene: TRBJ1-2
CDR3aa: CSARDRNAGLNYGYTF
CDR3nt: TGCAGTGCTAGAGATCGGAATGCAGGGCTTAACTATGGCTACACCTTC

d_gene: TRBD1
abundance: NA
v_gene: TRBV4-2
j_gene: TRBJ1-6
CDR3aa: CASSPDRAGSPLHF
CDR3nt: TGTGCCAGCAGCCCGGACAGGGCTGGTTCACCCCTCCACTTT